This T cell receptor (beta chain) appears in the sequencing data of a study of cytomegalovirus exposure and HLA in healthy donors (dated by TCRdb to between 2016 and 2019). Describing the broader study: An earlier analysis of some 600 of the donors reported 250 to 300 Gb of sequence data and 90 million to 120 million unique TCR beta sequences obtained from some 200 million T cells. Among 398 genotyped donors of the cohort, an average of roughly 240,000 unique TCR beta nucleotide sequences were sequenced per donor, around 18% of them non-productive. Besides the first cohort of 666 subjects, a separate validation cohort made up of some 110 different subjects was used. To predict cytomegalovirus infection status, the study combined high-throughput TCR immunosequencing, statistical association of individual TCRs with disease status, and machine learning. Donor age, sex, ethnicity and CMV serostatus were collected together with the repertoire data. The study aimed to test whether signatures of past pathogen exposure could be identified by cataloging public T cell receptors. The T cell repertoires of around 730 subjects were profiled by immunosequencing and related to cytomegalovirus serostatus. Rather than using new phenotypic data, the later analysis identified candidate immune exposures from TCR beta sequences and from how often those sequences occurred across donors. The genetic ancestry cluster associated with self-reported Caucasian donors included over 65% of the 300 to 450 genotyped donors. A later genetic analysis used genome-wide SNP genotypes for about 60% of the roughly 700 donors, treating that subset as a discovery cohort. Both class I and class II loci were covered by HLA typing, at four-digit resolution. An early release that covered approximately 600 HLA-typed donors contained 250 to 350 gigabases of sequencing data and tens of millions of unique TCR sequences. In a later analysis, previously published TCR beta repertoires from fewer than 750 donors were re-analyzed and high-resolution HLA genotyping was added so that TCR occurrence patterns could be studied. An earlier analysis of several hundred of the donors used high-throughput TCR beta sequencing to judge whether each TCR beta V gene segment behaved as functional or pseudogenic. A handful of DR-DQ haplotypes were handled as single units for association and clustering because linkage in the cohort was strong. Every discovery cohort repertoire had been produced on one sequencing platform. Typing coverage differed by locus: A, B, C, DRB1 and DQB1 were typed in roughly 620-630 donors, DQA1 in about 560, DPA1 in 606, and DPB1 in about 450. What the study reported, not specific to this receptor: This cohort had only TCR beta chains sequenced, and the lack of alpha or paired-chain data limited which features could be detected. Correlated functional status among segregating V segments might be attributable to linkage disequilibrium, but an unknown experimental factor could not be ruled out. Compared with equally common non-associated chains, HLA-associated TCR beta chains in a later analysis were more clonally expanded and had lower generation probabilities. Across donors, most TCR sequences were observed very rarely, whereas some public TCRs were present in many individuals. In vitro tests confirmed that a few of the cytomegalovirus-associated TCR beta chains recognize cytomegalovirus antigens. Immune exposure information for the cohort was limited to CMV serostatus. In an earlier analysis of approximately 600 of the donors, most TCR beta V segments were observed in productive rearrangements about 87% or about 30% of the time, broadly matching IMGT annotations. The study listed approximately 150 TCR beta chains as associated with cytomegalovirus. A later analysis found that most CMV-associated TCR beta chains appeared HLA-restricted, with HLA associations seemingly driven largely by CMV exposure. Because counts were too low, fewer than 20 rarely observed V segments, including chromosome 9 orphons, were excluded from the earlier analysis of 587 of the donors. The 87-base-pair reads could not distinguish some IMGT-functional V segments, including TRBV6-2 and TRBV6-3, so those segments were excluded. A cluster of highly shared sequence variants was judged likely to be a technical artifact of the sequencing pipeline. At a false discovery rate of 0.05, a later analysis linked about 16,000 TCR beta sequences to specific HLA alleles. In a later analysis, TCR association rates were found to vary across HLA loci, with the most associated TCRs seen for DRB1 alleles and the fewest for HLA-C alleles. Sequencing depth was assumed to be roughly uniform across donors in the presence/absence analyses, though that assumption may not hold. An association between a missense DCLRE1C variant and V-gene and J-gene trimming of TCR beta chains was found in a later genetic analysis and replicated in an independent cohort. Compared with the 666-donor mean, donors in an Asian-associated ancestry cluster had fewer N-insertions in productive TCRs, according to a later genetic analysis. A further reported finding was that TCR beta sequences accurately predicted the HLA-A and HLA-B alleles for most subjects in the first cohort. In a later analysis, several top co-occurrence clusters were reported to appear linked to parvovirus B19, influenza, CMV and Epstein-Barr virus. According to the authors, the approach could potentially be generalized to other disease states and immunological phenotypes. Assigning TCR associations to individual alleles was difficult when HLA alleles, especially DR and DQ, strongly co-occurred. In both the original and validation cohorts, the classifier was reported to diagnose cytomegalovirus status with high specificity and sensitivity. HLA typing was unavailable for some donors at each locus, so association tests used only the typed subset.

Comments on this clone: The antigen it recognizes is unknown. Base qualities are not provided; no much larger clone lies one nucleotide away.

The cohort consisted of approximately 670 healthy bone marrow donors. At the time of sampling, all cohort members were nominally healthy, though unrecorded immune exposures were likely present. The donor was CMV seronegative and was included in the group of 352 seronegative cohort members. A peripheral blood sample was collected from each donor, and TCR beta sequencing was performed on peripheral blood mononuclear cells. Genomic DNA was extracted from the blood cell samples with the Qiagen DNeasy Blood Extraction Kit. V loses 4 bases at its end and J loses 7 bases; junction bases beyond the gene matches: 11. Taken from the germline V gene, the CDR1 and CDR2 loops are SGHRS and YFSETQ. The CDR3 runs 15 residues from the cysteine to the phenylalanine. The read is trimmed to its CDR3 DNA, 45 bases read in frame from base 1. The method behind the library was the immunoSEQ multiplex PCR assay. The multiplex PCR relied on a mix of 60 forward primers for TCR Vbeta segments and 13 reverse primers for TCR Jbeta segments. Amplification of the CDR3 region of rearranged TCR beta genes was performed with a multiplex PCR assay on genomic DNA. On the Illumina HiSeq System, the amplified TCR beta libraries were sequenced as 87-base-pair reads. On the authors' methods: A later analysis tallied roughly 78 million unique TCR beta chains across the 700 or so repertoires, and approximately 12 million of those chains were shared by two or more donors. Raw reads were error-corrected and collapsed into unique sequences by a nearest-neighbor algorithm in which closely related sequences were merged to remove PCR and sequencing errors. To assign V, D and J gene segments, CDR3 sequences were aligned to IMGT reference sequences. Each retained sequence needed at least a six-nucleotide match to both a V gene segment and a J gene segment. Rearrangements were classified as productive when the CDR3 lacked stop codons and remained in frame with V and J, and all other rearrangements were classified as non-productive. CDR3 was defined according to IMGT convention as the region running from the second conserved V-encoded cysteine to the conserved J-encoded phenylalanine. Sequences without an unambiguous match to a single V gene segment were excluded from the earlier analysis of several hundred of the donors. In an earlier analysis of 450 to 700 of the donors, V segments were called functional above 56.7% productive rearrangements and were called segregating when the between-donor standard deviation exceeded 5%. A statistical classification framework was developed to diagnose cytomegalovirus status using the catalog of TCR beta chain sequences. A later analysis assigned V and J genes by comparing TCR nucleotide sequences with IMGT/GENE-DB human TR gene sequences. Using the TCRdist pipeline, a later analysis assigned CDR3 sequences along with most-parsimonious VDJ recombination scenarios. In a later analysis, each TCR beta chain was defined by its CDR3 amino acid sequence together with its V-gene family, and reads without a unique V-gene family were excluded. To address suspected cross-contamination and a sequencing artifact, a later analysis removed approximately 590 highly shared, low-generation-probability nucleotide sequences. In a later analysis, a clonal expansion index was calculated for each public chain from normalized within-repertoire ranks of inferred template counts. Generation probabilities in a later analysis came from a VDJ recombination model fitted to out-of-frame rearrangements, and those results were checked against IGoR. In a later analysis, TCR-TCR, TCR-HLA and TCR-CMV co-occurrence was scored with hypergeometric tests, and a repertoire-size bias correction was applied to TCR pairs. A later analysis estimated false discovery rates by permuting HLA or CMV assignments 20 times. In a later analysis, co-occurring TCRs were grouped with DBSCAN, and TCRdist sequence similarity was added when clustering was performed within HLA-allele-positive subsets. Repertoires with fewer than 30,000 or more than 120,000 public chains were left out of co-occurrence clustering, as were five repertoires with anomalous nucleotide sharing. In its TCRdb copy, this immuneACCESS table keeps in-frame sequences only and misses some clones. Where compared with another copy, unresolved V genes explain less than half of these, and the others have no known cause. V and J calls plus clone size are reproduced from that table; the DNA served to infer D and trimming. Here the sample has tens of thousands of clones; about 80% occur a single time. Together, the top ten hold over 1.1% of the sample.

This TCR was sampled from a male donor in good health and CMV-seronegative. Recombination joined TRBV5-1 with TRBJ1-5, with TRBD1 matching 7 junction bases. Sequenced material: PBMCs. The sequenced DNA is TGCGCCAGCAGCACGGGACAGAGCAATCGGCAGCCCCAGCATTTT. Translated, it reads CASSTGQSNRQPQHF.